The 21 T cell receptor beta chains presented below share a single source sample, sequenced in a study of regulatory T cells in long-lasting Graves disease. CDR3 regions were amplified by Arm-PCR using iRepertoire HTBI primers to build TCR beta libraries. TCRdb analysed the multiplex PCR reads with MiXCR anew, one entry per CDR3 protein. The sample lists 420,000 or so distinct CDR3 sequences, about 17% seen once, with 23% in the top ten. Time point specified: newly diagnosed GD, antithyroid drugs for less than 3 months. Researchers made the TCR library from RNA that was extracted from PBMCs. This sample was shared with a second study, whose subject was T cells in Graves' hyperthyroidism and ophthalmopathy.

Sequenced material: peripheral blood mononuclear cells (PBMCs), taken at new diagnosis, from a patient treated with antithyroid drugs. The source of these receptors is a woman aged 18-30 years with Graves disease.

The genes are TRBV6-2 or TRBV6-3 and TRBJ2-3, with D perhaps given as TRBD1 or TRBD2 (5 bases each). V was cut by 10 bases and J by 3 bases, with 23 bases left in between. Germline values: CDR1 MNHEY, CDR2 SVGEGT. This CDR3 is 16 amino acids long. The CDR3 protein is CATQLDSGRRTDTQYF. In DNA form, the CDR3 reads TGTGCCACCCAATTAGACAGTGGGAGACGGACAGATACGCAGTATTTT.

The V and J genes are TRBV2 and TRBJ2-4; D could derive from TRBD1 or TRBD2 (5 bases each). Trimming removed 1 base from V and 1 base from J, with 14 bases in between. The CDR3 length is 17 residues. In germline, CDR1 is SNHLY, CDR2 FYNNEI. CDR3 in DNA: TGTGCCAGCAGTGAAGGGCGGGTTTGGGGGGCCAAAAACATTCAGTACTTC. It encodes CASSEGRVWGAKNIQYF.

The chain couples TRBV6-5 to TRBJ2-7; D gene ambiguous. The CDR3 totals 17 residues. The V end lost 2 bases, the J end lost 0 bases, and 17 bases lay between the germline ends. Per germline, CDR1 MNHEY and CDR2 SVGAGI. The CDR3 is CASSYGVGNSHSYEQYF. The CDR3 nucleotides read TGTGCCAGCAGTTACGGGGTGGGGAACAGTCACTCCTACGAGCAGTACTTC.

The chain has TRBV13 and TRBJ2-7; D may be TRBD2 (6 bases). Germline CDR1 is PRHDT and CDR2 is FYEKMQ (reference sequence). Trimming removed 0 bases from V and 2 bases from J, with 11 bases in between. The CDR3 is 15 residues long. The CDR3 nucleotides read TGTGCCAGCAGCTTAGGATTAGCGGCACCCTACGAGCAGTACTTC. It encodes CASSLGLAAPYEQYF.

In its sample, this clonotype was seen many times. The chain employs TRBV3-1 and TRBJ2-1, with D unclear. The length of the CDR3 is 15 residues. V dropped 3 bases and J dropped 5 bases, with 14 bases sitting between them. Germline V gene sequence: CDR1 LGHDT, CDR2 YNNKEL (reference sequence). CDR3 region: CASSHSPQVDNEQFF. CDR3 DNA sequence: TGTGCCAGCAGCCACTCGCCTCAGGTCGACAATGAGCAGTTCTTC.

This chain joins TRBV20-1 and TRBJ2-3, with D possibly matching TRBD2 (5 bases). CDR3 length: 14 amino acids. Trimming pared 8 bases from V and 3 bases from J, leaving 18 bases between. CDR1 is DFQATT, CDR2 SNEGSKA, per germline (reference sequence). The CDR3 spells CSLAPGSMTDTQYF. Written as DNA, the CDR3 is TGCAGTTTGGCCCCGGGGAGTATGACAGATACGCAGTATTTT.

In the case of this clonotype: A much larger clone lies a single base off, so this may be a read error. The conserved phenylalanine or tryptophan is not found at the CDR3 terminus, so this likely reflects a read error. The chain recombines TRBV6-1 with TRBJ2-4; TRBD2 agrees at 14 bases. Per germline, CDR1 MNHNS and CDR2 SASEGT. This CDR3 comprises 15 residues. Trimming at V came to 4 bases and at J to 6 bases, leaving 2 bases not matched to a gene. The CDR3 nucleotides read TGTGCCAGCAGTGGAGGACTAGCGGGAGGAAACATTCAGTACTCC. It specifies CASSGGLAGGNIQYS.

This clonotype was picked up many times. This chain uses TRBV2 with TRBJ1-5; 7 bases match TRBD1. This CDR3 is 14 amino acids long. Trimming at V came to 4 bases and at J to 4 bases, leaving 4 bases not matched to a gene. Germline-derived CDR1 and CDR2 are SNHLY and FYNNEI. The CDR3 loop is CASSVPGQNQPQHF. The CDR3 nucleotides read TGTGCCAGCAGTGTCCCGGGACAGAATCAGCCCCAGCATTTT.

In the case of this clonotype: A read error is possible here, since a much larger clone lies one base away. The genes are TRBV2 and TRBJ1-5; tentatively, D is TRBD1 (5 bases). Germline V gives CDR1 SNHLY, CDR2 FYNNEI. V was trimmed by 3 bases and J by 8 bases, leaving 17 bases between them. The CDR3 extends over 15 amino acids. CDR3 region: CASSDSQGVNKPQHF. The CDR3 nucleotides read TGTGCCAGCAGTGATTCGCAGGGCGTAAATAAGCCCCAGCATTTT.

This clonotype turned up a few times. V usage is TRBV5-1 and J usage is TRBJ2-3; 7 bases line up with TRBD1. V was pared by 0 bases and J by 3 bases, with 10 bases of the junction left unmatched. The CDR3 runs 17 residues. Germline V gene data show CDR1 as SGHRS and CDR2 as YFSETQ. Here the CDR3 DNA reads TGCGCCAGCAGCTTGGCGGCAGGGGGAATAGGTACAGATACGCAGTATTTT. Its translation is CASSLAAGGIGTDTQYF.

V is TRBV7-2 and J is TRBJ2-5; 7 bases are a match to TRBD2. V gave up 5 bases and J gave up 5 bases; unmatched junction bases: 8. The V gene's germline CDR1 is SGHTA and CDR2 FQGNSA. The length of the CDR3 is 14 residues. This chain's CDR3 is CASSGEGRVETQYF. The CDR3 nucleotides read TGTGCCAGCAGCGGTGAGGGGAGGGTGGAGACCCAGTACTTC.

A remark on this clonotype: An end of the junction differs from the germline gene, which may be a read error. V is TRBV5-8 and J is TRBJ1-4; D call uncertain. The CDR3 totals 12 residues. CDR1 is SGHTS and CDR2 is YDEGEE in the germline V gene. The CDR3 DNA follows: TGTGCCAGCAGCTTGTATTATGAAAAACTATTTTTT. Translation gives CASSLYYEKLFF.

The chain uses TRBV27 and TRBJ2-2, with D perhaps TRBD1 (5 bases). Germline CDR1 MNHEY, CDR2 SMNVEV (reference sequence). V lost 2 bases and J 6 bases, leaving 10 bases between the germline ends. CDR3 size: 14 residues. The CDR3 DNA sequence: TGTGCCAGCAGTTTAAGGGGATTCGCCGGGGAGCTGTTTTTT. Translation: CASSLRGFAGELFF.

This clonotype has just a few counts. This sequence joins TRBV7-9 and TRBJ2-5; D is tentatively TRBD1 or TRBD2 (5 bases each). V was shortened by 3 bases and J by 1 base, with 9 bases between the two germline ends. Germline loops: CDR1 SEHNR, CDR2 FQNEAQ (reference sequence). The CDR3 contains 14 residues. The DNA of the CDR3 is TGTGCCAGCAGCTTGGGACCTAGCCAAGAGACCCAGTACTTC. It yields the protein CASSLGPSQETQYF. The full variable domain, its missing parts supplied by reference TRBV7-9 and TRBJ2-5, is DTGVSQNPRHKITKRGQNVTFRCDPISEHNRLYWYRQTLGQGPEFLTYFQNEAQLEKSRLLSDRFSAERPKGSFSTLEIQRTEQGDSAMYLCASSLGPSQETQYFGPGTRLLVL.

The chain uses TRBV19 and TRBJ2-7; 7 bases line up with TRBD2. The germline V gene has CDR1 LNHDA and CDR2 SQIVND (reference sequence). The CDR3 is 16 amino acids. After removal of 3 bases from V and 1 base from J, the junction contained 9 bases not matched to a gene. In DNA, the CDR3 is TGTGCCAGTAGTATTAGGGCTAGCGGATATTCCTACGAGCAGTACTTC. Encoded protein: CASSIRASGYSYEQYF.

The chain carries TRBV20-1 and TRBJ2-5; 7 nucleotides align to TRBD2. Per the germline V gene, CDR1 is DFQATT and CDR2 is SNEGSKA (reference sequence). V lost 0 bases, J lost 3 bases, and 7 bases stayed unmatched. The CDR3 spans 15 residues. The CDR3 region is CSARDLRLAEETQYF. CDR3 DNA sequence: TGCAGTGCTAGAGATCTTCGGCTAGCGGAAGAGACCCAGTACTTC.

The genes are TRBV12-3 or TRBV12-4 and TRBJ2-3, with D possibly TRBD1 on 5 matching bases. V dropped 4 bases and J dropped 15 bases, with 23 bases sitting between them. The CDR3 is 14 amino acids. CDR3 DNA sequence: TGTGCCAGCAGTTCAATAATTGACAGCCGTCTTGGATATTTT. Its protein product is CASSSIIDSRLGYF.

This clonotype was recorded at least ten times. The chain employs TRBV6-1 and TRBJ2-2, with D maybe TRBD1 (6 bases). Germline CDR1 and CDR2: MNHNS and SASEGT. V dropped 7 bases and J dropped 3 bases, with 18 bases sitting between them. The CDR3 sequence is 16 residues long. The CDR3 DNA reads TGTGCCAGCACTGGTACAGGGCGGAGATACACCGGGGAGCTGTTTTTT. Protein: CASTGTGRRYTGELFF.

The chain uses TRBV29-1 and TRBJ1-4, with 8 bases that match TRBD1. V gave up 6 bases and J gave up 7 bases; unmatched junction bases: 4. The CDR3 extends over 12 amino acids. Germline CDR1 is SQVTM and CDR2 is ANQGSEA. Here the CDR3 reads CSVSTGGEKLFF. The CDR3 coding sequence is TGCAGCGTCTCTACAGGGGGTGAAAAACTGTTTTTT.

This clonotype came up many times. The V call is TRBV6-5, the J call TRBJ1-6, with D tentatively TRBD1 (6 bases). This CDR3 is 19 amino acids long. In germline, CDR1 is MNHEY, CDR2 SVGAGI. The germline V and J ends were trimmed by 2 bases and 7 bases, with 24 bases remaining between them. The CDR3 DNA reads TGTGCCAGCAGTTACCAGCAGGGCGGGGGAGGGGGACGGAATTCACCCCTCCACTTT. This encodes CASSYQQGGGGGRNSPLHF.

V usage is TRBV18 and J usage is TRBJ2-7; maybe TRBD2 (5 bases). CDR3 length: 15 residues. V was clipped by 4 bases and J by 6 bases, with 19 bases between them. The germline gives CDR1 KGHSH, CDR2 LQKENI. This CDR3 is CASSLVTKVLSEQYF. The CDR3 DNA reads as TGTGCCAGCTCACTCGTGACTAAAGTACTCAGCGAGCAGTACTTC.